This TCR beta chain comes out of a study of tumor-infiltrating lymphocytes in oesophageal squamous cell carcinoma. TCRdb processed the PCR reads anew with MiXCR; each CDR3 protein has one entry. The table lists 15,000 to 20,000 distinct CDR3 sequences, over 40% of them singletons. This clonotype was seen at least ten times. Input material: normal esophageal tissue next to the tumor. This receptor was taken from a female donor with esophageal squamous cell carcinoma.

CDR3 sequence reads: CASSLRPSGGVGNEQFF. Here the CDR3 DNA reads TGTGCCAGCAGCTTAAGGCCTAGCGGGGGGGTGGGCAATGAGCAGTTCTTC. The chain links TRBV7-3 to TRBJ2-1; 12 positions match TRBD2. V shed 1 base, J shed 6 bases, and the junction held 7 bases outside the gene matches. The CDR3 loop spans 17 amino acids. Germline loops: CDR1 SGHTA, CDR2 FQGTGA. Full variable domain (outside the CDR3, taken from reference TRBV7-3 and TRBJ2-1): GAGVSQTPSNKVTEKGKYVELRCDPISGHTALYWYRQSLGQGPEFLIYFQGTGAADDSGLPNDRFFAVRPEGSVSTLKIQRTERGDSAVYLCASSLRPSGGVGNEQFFGPGTRLTVL.